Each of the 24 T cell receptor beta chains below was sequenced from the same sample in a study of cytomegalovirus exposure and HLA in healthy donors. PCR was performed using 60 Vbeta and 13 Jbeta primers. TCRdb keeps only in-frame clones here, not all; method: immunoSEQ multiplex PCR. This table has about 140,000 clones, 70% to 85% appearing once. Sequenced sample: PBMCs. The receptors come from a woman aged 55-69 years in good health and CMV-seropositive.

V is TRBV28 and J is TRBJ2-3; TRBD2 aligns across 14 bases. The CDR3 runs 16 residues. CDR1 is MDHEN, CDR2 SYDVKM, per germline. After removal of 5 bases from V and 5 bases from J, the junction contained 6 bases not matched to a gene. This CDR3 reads CASSPLGTSGRDTQYF. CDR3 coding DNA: TGTGCCAGCAGTCCCTTAGGGACTAGCGGGAGAGATACGCAGTATTTT. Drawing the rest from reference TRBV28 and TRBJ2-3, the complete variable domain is DVKVTQSSRYLVKRTGEKVFLECVQDMDHENMFWYRQDPGLGLRLIYFSYDVKMKEKGDIPEGYSVSREKKERFSLILESASTNQTSMYLCASSPLGTSGRDTQYFGPGTRLTVL.

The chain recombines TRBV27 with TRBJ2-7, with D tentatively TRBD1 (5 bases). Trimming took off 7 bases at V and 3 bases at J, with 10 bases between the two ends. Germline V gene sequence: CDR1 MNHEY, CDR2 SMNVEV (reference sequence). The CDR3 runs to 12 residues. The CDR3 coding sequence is TGTGCCAGCAAAGAAGGGGACTACGAGCAGTACTTC. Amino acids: CASKEGDYEQYF.

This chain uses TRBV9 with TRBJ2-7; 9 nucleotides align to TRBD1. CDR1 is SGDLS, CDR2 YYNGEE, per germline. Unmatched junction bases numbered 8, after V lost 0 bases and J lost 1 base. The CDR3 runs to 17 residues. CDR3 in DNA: TGTGCCAGCAGCGTAGGGTTGGACAGGGGTTTTTCCTACGAGCAGTACTTC. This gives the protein CASSVGLDRGFSYEQYF.

The CDR3 sequence is CASRTGAGELFF. DNA for the CDR3: TGTGCCAGCAGAACAGGGGCCGGGGAGCTGTTTTTT. The genes are TRBV6-5 and TRBJ2-2; 7 nucleotides line up with TRBD1. Germline trimming cut 6 bases from V and 6 bases from J; bases unmatched to any gene: 1. The CDR3 is 12 amino acids. From germline, CDR1 is MNHEY and CDR2 SVGAGI.

CDR3 sequence: CSVESAGGFDEQYF. DNA of the CDR3: TGCAGCGTTGAATCGGCAGGGGGCTTCGACGAGCAGTACTTC. This sequence joins TRBV29-1 and TRBJ2-5; 8 bases are shared with TRBD1. The end of the DNA is better explained by TRBJ2-7, so the J call may be wrong. Per the germline V gene, CDR1 is SQVTM and CDR2 is ANQGSEA. CDR3 length equals 14 residues.

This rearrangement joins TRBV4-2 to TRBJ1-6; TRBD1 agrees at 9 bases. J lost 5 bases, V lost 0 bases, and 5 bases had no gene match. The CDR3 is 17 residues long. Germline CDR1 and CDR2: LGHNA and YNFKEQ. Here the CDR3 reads CASSQDPQGANNSPLHF. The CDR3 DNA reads TGTGCCAGCAGCCAAGATCCACAGGGGGCCAATAATTCACCCCTCCACTTT.

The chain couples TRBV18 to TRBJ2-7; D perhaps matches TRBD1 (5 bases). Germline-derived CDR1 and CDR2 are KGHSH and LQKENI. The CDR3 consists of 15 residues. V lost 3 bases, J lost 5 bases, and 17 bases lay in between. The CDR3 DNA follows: TGTGCCAGCTCACCGACGACAGACCCTCGGGACGAGCAGTACTTC. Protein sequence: CASSPTTDPRDEQYF.

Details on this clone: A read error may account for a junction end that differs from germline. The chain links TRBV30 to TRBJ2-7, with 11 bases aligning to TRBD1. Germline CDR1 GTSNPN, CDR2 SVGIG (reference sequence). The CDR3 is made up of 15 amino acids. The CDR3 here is CAWDWGTGGYYGQYF. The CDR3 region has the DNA TGTGCCTGGGACTGGGGGACAGGGGGTTACTACGGGCAGTACTTC.

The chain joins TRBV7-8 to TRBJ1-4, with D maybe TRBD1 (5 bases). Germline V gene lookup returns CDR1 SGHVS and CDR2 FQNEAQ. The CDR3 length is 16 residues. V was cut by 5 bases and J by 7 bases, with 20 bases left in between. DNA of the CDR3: TGTGCCAGCAGCCTACTCGATGGTGGGGCGGCTGAAAAACTGTTTTTT. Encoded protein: CASSLLDGGAAEKLFF.

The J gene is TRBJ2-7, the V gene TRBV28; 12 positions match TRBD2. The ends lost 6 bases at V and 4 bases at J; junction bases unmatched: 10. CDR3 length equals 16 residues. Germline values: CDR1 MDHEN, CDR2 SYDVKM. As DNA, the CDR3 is TGTGCCAGCAGAACCATAGGACTAGCGGGAACTTACGAGCAGTACTTC. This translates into CASRTIGLAGTYEQYF.

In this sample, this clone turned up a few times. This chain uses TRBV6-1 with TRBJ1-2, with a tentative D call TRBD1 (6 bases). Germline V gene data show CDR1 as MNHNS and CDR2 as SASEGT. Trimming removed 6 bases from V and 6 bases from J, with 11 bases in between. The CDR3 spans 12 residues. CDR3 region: CASSYWTDGYTF. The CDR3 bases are TGTGCCAGCAGCTACTGGACAGATGGCTACACCTTC.

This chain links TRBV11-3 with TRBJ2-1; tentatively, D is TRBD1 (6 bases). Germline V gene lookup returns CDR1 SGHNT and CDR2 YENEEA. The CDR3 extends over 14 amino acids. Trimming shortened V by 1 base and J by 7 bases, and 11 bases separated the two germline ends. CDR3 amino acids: CASSLVTGTNEQFF. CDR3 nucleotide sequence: TGTGCCAGCAGCTTAGTAACCGGGACAAATGAGCAGTTCTTC.

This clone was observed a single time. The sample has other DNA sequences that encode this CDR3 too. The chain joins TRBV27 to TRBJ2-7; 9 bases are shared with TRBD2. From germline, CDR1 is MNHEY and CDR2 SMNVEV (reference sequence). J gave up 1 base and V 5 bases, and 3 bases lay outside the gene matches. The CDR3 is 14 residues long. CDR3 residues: CASSPGLASYEQYF. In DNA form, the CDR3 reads TGTGCCAGCAGTCCCGGACTAGCGTCCTACGAGCAGTACTTC.

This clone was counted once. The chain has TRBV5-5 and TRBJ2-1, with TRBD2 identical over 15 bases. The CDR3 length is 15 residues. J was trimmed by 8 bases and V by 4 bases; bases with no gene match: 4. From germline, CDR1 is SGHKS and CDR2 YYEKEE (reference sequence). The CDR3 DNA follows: TGTGCCAGCAGCGGACTAGCGGGAGGGCCACATGAGCAGTTCTTC. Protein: CASSGLAGGPHEQFF.

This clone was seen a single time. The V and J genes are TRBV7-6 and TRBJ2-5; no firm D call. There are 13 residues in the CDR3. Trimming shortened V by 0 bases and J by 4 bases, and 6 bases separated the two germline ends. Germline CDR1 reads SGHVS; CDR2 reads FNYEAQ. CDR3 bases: TGTGCCAGCAGCTTAGCCCCTACAGAGACCCAGTACTTC. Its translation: CASSLAPTETQYF. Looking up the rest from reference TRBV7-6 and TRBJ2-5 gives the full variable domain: GAGVSQSPRYKVTKRGQDVALRCDPISGHVSLYWYRQALGQGPEFLTYFNYEAQQDKSGLPNDRFSAERPEGSISTLTIQRTEQRDSAMYRCASSLAPTETQYFGPGTRLLVL.

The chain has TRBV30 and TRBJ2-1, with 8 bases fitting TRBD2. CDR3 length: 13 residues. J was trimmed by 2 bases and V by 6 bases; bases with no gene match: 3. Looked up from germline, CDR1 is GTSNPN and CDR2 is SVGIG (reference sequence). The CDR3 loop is CACPAGAYNEQFF. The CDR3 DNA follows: TGTGCCTGTCCAGCGGGAGCCTACAATGAGCAGTTCTTC.

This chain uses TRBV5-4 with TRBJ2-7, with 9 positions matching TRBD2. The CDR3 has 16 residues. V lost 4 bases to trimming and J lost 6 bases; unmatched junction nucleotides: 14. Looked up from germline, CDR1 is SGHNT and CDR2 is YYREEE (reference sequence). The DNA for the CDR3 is TGTGCCAGCAGCCCGACACTGACTAGCGGTATTATCGAGCAGTACTTC. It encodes CASSPTLTSGIIEQYF.

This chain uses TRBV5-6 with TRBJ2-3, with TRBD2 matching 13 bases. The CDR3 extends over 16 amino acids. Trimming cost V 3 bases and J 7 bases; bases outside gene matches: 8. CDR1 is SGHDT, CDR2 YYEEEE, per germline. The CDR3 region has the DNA TGTGCCAGCAGCTCCCGGACTAGCGGGAGCTCTAATACGCAGTATTTT. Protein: CASSSRTSGSSNTQYF. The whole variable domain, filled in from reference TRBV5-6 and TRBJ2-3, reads DAGVTQSPTHLIKTRGQQVTLRCSPKSGHDTVSWYQQALGQGPQFIFQYYEEEERQRGNFPDRFSGHQFPNYSSELNVNALLLGDSALYLCASSSRTSGSSNTQYFGPGTRLTVL.

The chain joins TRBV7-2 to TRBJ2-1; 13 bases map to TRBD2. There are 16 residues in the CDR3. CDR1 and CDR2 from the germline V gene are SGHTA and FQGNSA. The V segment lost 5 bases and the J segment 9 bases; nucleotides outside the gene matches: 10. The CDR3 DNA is TGTGCCAGCAGCCAACACACTAGCGGGAGGGCCCGTGAGCAGTTCTTC. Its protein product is CASSQHTSGRAREQFF.

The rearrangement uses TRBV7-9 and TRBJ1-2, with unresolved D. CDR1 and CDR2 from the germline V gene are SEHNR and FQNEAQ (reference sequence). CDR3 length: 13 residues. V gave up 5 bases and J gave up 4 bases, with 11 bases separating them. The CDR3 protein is CASSEVEVYGYTF. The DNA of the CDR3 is TGTGCCAGCAGCGAGGTAGAGGTCTATGGCTACACCTTC.

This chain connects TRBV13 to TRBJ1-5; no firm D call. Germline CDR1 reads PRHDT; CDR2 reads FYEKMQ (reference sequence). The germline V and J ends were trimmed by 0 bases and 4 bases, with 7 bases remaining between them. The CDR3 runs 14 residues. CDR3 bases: TGTGCCAGCAGCTTAGGACATAATAATCAGCCCCAGCATTTT. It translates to CASSLGHNNQPQHF.

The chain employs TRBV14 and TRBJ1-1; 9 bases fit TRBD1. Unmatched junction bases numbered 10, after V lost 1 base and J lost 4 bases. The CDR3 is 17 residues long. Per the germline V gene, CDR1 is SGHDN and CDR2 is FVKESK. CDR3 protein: CASSQGRDRVVSTEAFF. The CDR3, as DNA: TGTGCCAGCAGCCAAGGGAGGGACAGGGTAGTCTCCACTGAAGCTTTCTTT.

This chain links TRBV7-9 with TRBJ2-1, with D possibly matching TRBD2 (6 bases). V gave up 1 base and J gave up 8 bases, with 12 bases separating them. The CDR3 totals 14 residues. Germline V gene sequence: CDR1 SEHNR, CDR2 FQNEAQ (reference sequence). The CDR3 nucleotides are TGTGCCAGCAGCTTAGGTCCAGGGACTGATGAGCAGTTCTTC. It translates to CASSLGPGTDEQFF.

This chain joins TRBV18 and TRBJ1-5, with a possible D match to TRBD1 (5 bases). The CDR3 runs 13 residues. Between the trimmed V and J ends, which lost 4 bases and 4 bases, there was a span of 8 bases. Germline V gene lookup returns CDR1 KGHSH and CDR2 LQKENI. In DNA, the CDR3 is TGTGCCAGCTCACTTCGGGGGAATCAGCCCCAGCATTTT. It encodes CASSLRGNQPQHF. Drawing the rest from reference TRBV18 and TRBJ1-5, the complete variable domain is NAGVMQNPRHLVRRRGQEARLRCSPMKGHSHVYWYRQLPEEGLKFMVYLQKENIIDESGMPKERFSAEFPKEGPSILRIQQVVRGDSAAYFCASSLRGNQPQHFGDGTRLSIL.